Listed below are T cell receptor beta chains from one sample, sequenced in a study of T cell responses to AZD1222 COVID-19 vaccine. Sequencing was performed with immunoSEQ multiplex PCR; in TCRdb, only in-frame clones are kept and a portion is missing. The sample lists fewer than 90,000 clones, around 91% occurring once. The sequencing used peripheral blood, collected 28 days after the second AZD1222 dose. Receptors originate from an adult who received the AZD1222 COVID-19 vaccine. CDR3s include the opening cysteine and the closing phenylalanine or tryptophan. A D gene is named only where the DNA matches it firmly. Some rows mark clone size as missing; the rest say once, few, many or name a class of expanded clone.

TRBJ1-2 | TRBV6-5 | - | TRBD1 | CASSYGRTGAIGYTF | TGTGCCAGCAGTTACGGAAGGACAGGGGCTATTGGCTACACCTTC
TRBJ2-1 | TRBV9 | once | - | CASSVALRVHEQFF | TGTGCCAGCAGCGTAGCTCTCCGGGTACATGAGCAGTTCTTC
TRBJ2-1 | TRBV6-2/TRBV6-3 | once | TRBD1 | CASSGTGVVHNEQFF | TGTGCCAGCAGTGGGACAGGGGTCGTCCACAATGAGCAGTTCTTC
TRBJ2-5 | TRBV2 | - | TRBD2 | CASMGIAGGLGETQYF | TGTGCCAGCATGGGAATAGCGGGGGGGCTGGGAGAGACCCAGTACTTC
TRBJ1-1 | TRBV27 | - | - | CASSWAPGFTEAFF | TGTGCCAGCAGCTGGGCCCCAGGGTTCACTGAAGCTTTCTTT
TRBJ1-2 | TRBV28 | - | - | CASSLREYGYTF | TGTGCCAGCAGTTTAAGGGAATATGGCTACACCTTC
TRBJ2-3 | TRBV5-1 | - | - | CASSLDSTDTQYF | TGCGCCAGCAGCTTGGATAGCACAGATACGCAGTATTTT
TRBJ2-3 | TRBV24-1 | - | TRBD1 | CASTGGLGDTQYF | TGTGCCTCCACAGGGGGGTTAGGGGATACGCAGTATTTT
TRBJ1-1 | TRBV11-2 | once | - | CASSSVGGFFSAFF | TGTGCCAGCAGCTCCGTCGGGGGTTTTTTTTCAGCTTTCTTT
TRBJ1-2 | TRBV6-5 | - | - | CASRRRVQSSYGYTF | TGTGCCAGCAGGCGGCGTGTCCAATCTTCCTATGGCTACACCTTC
TRBJ2-1 | TRBV6-5 | - | - | CASSYSGPRNEQFF | TGTGCCAGCAGTTACTCGGGACCCCGCAATGAGCAGTTCTTC
TRBJ1-1 | TRBV9 | - | TRBD1 | CASSVLPGGDTEAFF | TGTGCCAGCAGCGTTTTGCCAGGGGGTGACACTGAAGCTTTCTTT
TRBJ1-5 | TRBV28 | - | - | CASSNRGGWQPQHF | TGTGCCAGCAGTAACCGGGGGGGCTGGCAGCCCCAGCATTTT
TRBJ2-2 | TRBV10-1 | - | TRBD1 | CASSEPTGSNQTRSSGELFF | TGCGCCAGCAGTGAGCCGACAGGGTCAAACCAAACGAGGTCTTCCGGGGAGCTGTTTTTT
TRBJ1-3 | TRBV15 | - | - | CATSDQEPGNTIYF | TGTGCCACCAGCGACCAGGAACCTGGAAACACCATATATTTT
TRBJ1-5 | TRBV6-5 | - | TRBD1 | CASSQDGTGNQPQHF | TGTGCCAGCAGCCAAGACGGGACAGGAAATCAGCCCCAGCATTTT
TRBJ1-1 | TRBV10-3 | - | - | CAIRIAGNTEAFF | TGTGCCATCAGGATTGCGGGGAACACTGAAGCTTTCTTT
TRBJ2-3 | TRBV5-8 | - | - | CASSLGQRVSTDTQYF | TGTGCCAGCAGCTTGGGACAGAGAGTTAGCACAGATACGCAGTATTTT
TRBJ1-1 | TRBV7-2 | - | - | CASSLAKVMNTEAFF | TGTGCCAGCAGCTTAGCAAAGGTGATGAACACTGAAGCTTTCTTT
TRBJ2-1 | TRBV30 | - | - | CAWRRQLSSYNEQFF | TGTGCCTGGAGGAGACAGCTGAGCTCCTACAATGAGCAGTTCTTC
TRBJ1-4 | TRBV11-2 | - | - | CASSLKNQGRVATNEKLFF | TGTGCCAGCAGCTTAAAAAATCAGGGGAGGGTAGCAACTAATGAAAAACTGTTTTTT
TRBJ1-1 | TRBV7-2 | - | - | CASSLVVNTEAFF | TGTGCCAGCAGCTTAGTTGTGAACACTGAAGCTTTCTTT
TRBJ1-2 | TRBV6-5 | - | TRBD1 | CASSLSTGGFQGYTF | TGTGCCAGCAGCCTTTCTACAGGGGGCTTTCAAGGCTACACCTTC
TRBJ1-1 | TRBV10-2 | - | - | CASSGGLNTEAFF | TGCGCCAGCAGTGGGGGACTCAACACTGAAGCTTTCTTT
TRBJ1-3 | TRBV2 | - | - | CASTESHLFAGNTIYF | TGTGCCAGCACTGAAAGTCACCTCTTCGCTGGAAACACCATATATTTT
TRBJ1-4 | TRBV30 | - | - | CAWSVGRSEKLFF | TGTGCCTGGAGTGTAGGGAGATCTGAAAAACTGTTTTTT
TRBJ2-1 | TRBV2 | - | TRBD1 | CASSEAIMTGGKDEQFF | TGTGCCAGCAGTGAAGCAATAATGACAGGGGGCAAGGATGAGCAGTTCTTC
TRBJ1-2 | TRBV13 | - | - | CASSVGSRGHGYTF | TGTGCCAGCAGCGTGGGCTCGCGGGGGCATGGCTACACCTTC
TRBJ1-2 | TRBV19 | - | - | CASSIWTDYSLNYGYTF | TGTGCCAGTAGTATATGGACAGATTACAGCCTTAACTATGGCTACACCTTC
TRBJ2-4 | TRBV14 | once | - | CASSQETGIQYF | TGTGCCAGCAGCCAAGAGACGGGTATTCAGTACTTC
TRBJ1-2 | TRBV27 | - | - | CASSLFPAKTDGYTF | TGTGCCAGCAGTTTATTCCCGGCCAAGACGGACGGCTACACCTTC
TRBJ2-3 | TRBV5-4 | - | TRBD2 | CASSLGTSGGALDTQYF | TGTGCCAGCAGCTTGGGGACTAGCGGGGGGGCTCTCGATACGCAGTATTTT
TRBJ1-1 | TRBV7-9 | - | - | CASSSGWNDEAFF | TGTGCCAGCAGCTCTGGATGGAACGATGAAGCTTTCTTT
TRBJ2-5 | TRBV5-1 | - | - | CASSYFAGAAQETQYF | TGCGCCAGCAGCTACTTCGCGGGGGCGGCCCAAGAGACCCAGTACTTC
TRBJ1-2 | TRBV3-1/TRBV3-2 | - | - | CASSQEVTPNYGYTF | TGTGCCAGCAGCCAAGAAGTCACTCCTAACTATGGCTACACCTTC
TRBJ1-3 | TRBV9 | once | - | CASSSVGATISGNTIYF | TGTGCCAGCAGCTCAGTGGGTGCCACGATCTCTGGAAACACCATATATTTT
TRBJ1-5 | TRBV7-2 | - | - | CASSPWNSGNQPQHF | TGTGCCAGCAGCCCCTGGAACAGCGGCAATCAGCCCCAGCATTTT